The subject of this entry is one T cell receptor beta chain. Its antigen is currently not known. Nothing much larger sits one base from this clone, and base qualities are not available. The data belong to a study of blood T cell repertoires in COVID-19 (TCRdb year 2020). Regarding the complete study: Samples covering the acute and convalescent phases of COVID-19 were provided by collaborators in the United States, Italy and Spain. The prospective study material was composed of cDNA or gDNA derived from T cells, B-cell-depleted T cells, or PBMCs. Subjects who had been exposed to COVID-19, were actively infected with it, or had recovered from it provided the deeply sampled blood TCRbeta repertoires that made up the dataset. The repertoires were released in a freely available public database intended as a resource for research on the immune response to SARS-CoV-2. Samples were obtained from the ongoing ImmuneRACE study (first 160 participants) and from some 1,300 subjects provided by 6 global collaborators. The sample metadata nearly always contained a de-identified subject ID, COVID-19 status, age in years and sex. HLA class I and class II types, where available, came from metadata supplied by the sample provider rather than from assay-based typing.

TCRbeta CDR3 regions were amplified from genomic DNA by means of the immunoSEQ Assay, a bias-controlled multiplex PCR. The authors' pipeline ran thus. Within the assay, amplification of reference gene primers was used to estimate how many nucleated cells each sample contained. To quantify the absolute abundance of each unique TCRbeta CDR3 rearrangement, sequence reads were collapsed and filtered. Productive Simpson clonality was computed per sample as the square root of Simpson's diversity index over productive rearrangements. This is the immuneACCESS table as TCRdb keeps it, with only in-frame sequences that have V and J called. A part of the clones is gone; compared with another copy, unresolved V genes explain less than half, and the rest is unexplained. Clonal size and the V and J genes are those of that table, whereas D and trimming came from the DNA. Counted in this sample were over 300,000 clones; roughly 88% of them appeared once. The ten largest clones capture around 0.97% of the sample.

Results and caveats for the whole study, not just this receptor: The amount of clinical and demographic metadata varied by source and participant and was provided uncurated.

Participants in the prospective study were enrolled through a virtual design, were aged roughly 18 to 100 years, and lived in roughly 24 United States geographic areas. In the prospective study, participants were assigned to cohorts based on the clinical history participants reported in a screening survey and a study questionnaire. In the prospective study, whole blood, serum and a nasopharyngeal or oropharyngeal swab were collected from each participant by mobile phlebotomists. Participants in the prospective study had the option to provide additional blood draws and questionnaires over a roughly 2-month period. Before DNA extraction, blood samples from the prospective study were shipped at room temperature or frozen. Sequencing used PBMCs or T cells enriched from blood (not recorded which). This receptor was taken from a woman aged 30 to 39 with acute COVID-19.

The CDR3 amino acid sequence is: CASSLGARGAFF. In nucleotide form, the sequence is TGTGCCAGCAGCTTAGGGGCCAGGGGGGCTTTCTTT. This sequence uses TRBV7-9 and TRBJ1-1; TRBD1 lines up with 7 middle nucleotides. The CDR3 contains 12 residues, cysteine and phenylalanine counted. The retained sequence is limited to the CDR3, 36 bases, with the frame set at the first base. Looking up the germline V gene (reference sequence) yields CDR1 SEHNR and CDR2 FQNEAQ. V lost 1 base and J lost 11 bases, and the count of bases not matched to a germline gene is 4.